This T cell receptor (beta chain) came from a study of T cell clusters in autoimmune cytopenias. General study points: Primary autoimmune cytopenia patients seemingly lacked the physiological T cell clusters found in healthy donors.

Each sample's input was approximately 270 ng genomic DNA, 40,000 or so genome equivalents. About this clonotype: Antigen: not known.

Multiplex touch-down PCR amplified TRB using TRB-A and TRB-B pools in one tube. One entry per CDR3 protein, without DNA, is what TCRdb gives after re-calling the multiplex PCR reads. This table holds over 10,000 distinct CDR3 sequences. The V gene's germline CDR1 is MNHEY and CDR2 SVGAGI. There are 15 residues in the CDR3. In addition, the sample was reused for a study of T cell repertoires in aging, cancer and after chemotherapy. That study adds: Roughly 8.9 million TCR reads were in the whole dataset. Healthy donors lost TCR diversity with age mainly through richness, cancer patients through richness and evenness.

The clonotype was recovered from a human donor in good health. Sequenced input: peripheral blood. The rearrangement joins TRBV6-5 to TRBJ2-2; lacking DNA, the TRBD2 call made by TCRdb goes unchecked. The CDR3 sequence is CASSYGSGGAGELFF.